This T cell receptor (beta chain) comes out of a study of blood T cells in healthy people across ages (dated by TCRdb to 2013 to 2016). Regarding the research as a whole: Template switching captured roughly one uniquely barcoded TCR beta cDNA molecule per two T cells in model experiments. The study measured age-related changes in TCR beta repertoire diversity using deep sequencing normalized with unique cDNA molecular identifiers. Donors were grouped into four age groups: young (average roughly 17 years), middle-aged (39), aged (about 60) and long-lived (about 82). To avoid experimental bias, donors of different ages were randomly spread across the sequencing lanes. Two additional independent replicas of 1 million unique cDNA reads from the same blood draw were analyzed for two donors (one aged 18 to 29 and one aged 80 or older). Overall results and qualifications from the work: Donor CMV infection status was unknown, potentially confounding age-related changes in expanded clonotypes. Estimates of total diversity from one million sequenced T cells were regarded as lower bounds and underestimates. The long-lived group showed more naive CD4+ T cells, fewer expanded clones and increased TCR diversity than the aged group, suggesting age selection. Observed TCR beta diversity per million T cells fell roughly linearly with age, and a significant reduction was already apparent by age about 43. Because profiling used bulk unsorted PBMCs, naive and antigen-experienced compartments could not be compared conclusively. A strong correlation was found between observed TCR beta diversity and the percentage of naive T cells measured by flow cytometry.

Measured from the cysteine to the phenylalanine, the CDR3 is 13 residues long. Left in the record is the CDR3 DNA by itself, 39 bases read in frame from the first base. V was cut back by 5 bases and J by 4 bases, leaving a gap of 9 bases between them. The CDR1 and CDR2 encoded by the germline V gene (reference sequence) are LNHNV and YYDKDF. To note about this clonotype: Its antigen remains undetermined. No quality values exist for individual bases; no much larger clone is one base distant.

The roughly 42 donors, aged about 6 to 95 years, were systemically healthy Caucasian individuals from Russia. Ten milliliters of peripheral blood were drawn from each donor into EDTA-treated Vacutainer tubes. PBMCs were isolated by Ficoll-Paque density-gradient centrifugation, with at least 6 million obtained per sample. Trizol reagent was used to extract total RNA from the PBMCs, yielding at least 5.5 micrograms per sample. For every donor, an aliquot of PBMCs went through flow cytometry to measure the percentages of naive CD45RAhigh/CD27high T cells. Receptor libraries were prepared by 5' RACE. Sequenced on an Illumina HiSeq 2500. A second PCR of about 6 to 11 cycles was performed with a sample-barcoded 5' primer and a J-beta primer mix. A unique molecular identifier was introduced onto each TCR beta cDNA molecule by a template-switch 5' adaptor carrying 12 random nucleotides. Each sample yielded at least 3 million CDR3-containing paired-end reads. All of the RNA was converted into first-strand cDNA using the Mint cDNA synthesis kit, with a TRBC-specific oligonucleotide serving as the primer. All cDNA was treated with uracil-DNA glycosylase and then went through a first 18-cycle PCR with the universal primers M1SS and BC2_uni_R. The original pipeline was this. For normalization, 1 million high-quality reads were randomly selected from each sample, with every read carrying a distinct molecular identifier. Instead of being binned into consensus sequences, reads that shared molecular identifiers were thrown out. MiTCR, with a Q25 quality threshold and the strictest error-elimination algorithm, was used for CDR3 identification, clonotype clustering and error correction. A nonparametric unseen species model using Euler transformation provided a lower-bound estimate of total TCR beta diversity. The public sequencing data were trimmed at Q25 with fastp and processed into clonotypes with MiXCR by TCRdb, which kept only in-frame beta chains. One record per CDR3 amino acid sequence lists the most common genes and DNA. These V and J calls are TCRdb output, not the study's own analysis. This sample has 1.6 million or so distinct CDR3 sequences in its table, and roughly 30% of those were observed once. Roughly 12% of the sample belongs to the ten largest clones.

This TCR was recovered from a woman aged 25-40 years in good health. Sequencing was done on a sample of blood. Recombination connected TRBV15 to TRBJ2-1; no D gene call is confident. The sequenced DNA: TGTGCCACCAGCCCCGCCCCATACAATGAGCAGTTCTTC. Its translation reads: CATSPAPYNEQFF.